Within the sample, the clone carrying this TCR beta chain is medium-sized. The sample comes from a study of liver allograft versus peripheral blood T cells. Study at large: Comparative analysis was performed on T cell receptor repertoires from transplanted livers and from recipients' peripheral blood.

One entry per CDR3 protein results from TCRdb running MiXCR on the reads. Here the sample spans about 10,000 distinct CDR3 sequences, about 19% being singletons. This CDR3 region has 13 residues. Germline V gene data show CDR1 as LNHDA and CDR2 as SQIVND (reference sequence). V trimming: 9 bases; J trimming: 4 bases; junction bases outside the gene matches: 6. The clonotype was recovered from a human patient who had a liver transplant. The graft donor may account for some of the T cells. The V call is TRBV19, the J call TRBJ1-2; 9 bases match TRBD1. The chain's CDR3 is CASLGQGTYGYTF. CDR3 nucleotides: TGTGCCAGCCTCGGACAGGGGACCTATGGCTACACCTTC.